This T cell receptor (beta chain) was sequenced during a study of blood T cell repertoires in COVID-19. Overall study: Spain, Italy and the United States supplied samples that represented acute and convalescent COVID-19. Sources were T cells, B-cell-depleted T cells, or PBMCs; the material itself was cDNA or gDNA.

In terms of age and location, participants ranged from roughly 18 to 100 years and lived in about 25 US areas. Participants were placed into cohorts based on the clinical history they reported. Sequencing used immunoSEQ multiplex PCR; TCRdb keeps in-frame clones, though not all of them. The sample contains 200,000 to 300,000 clones, approximately 86% of which appear only once. The origin of this receptor is a woman aged 30 to 39 with acute COVID-19. The sample taken for sequencing was PBMCs or T cells enriched from blood (not recorded which).

The CDR3 sequence: CASSPTGGALGNTIYF. The CDR3 nucleotides read TGTGCCAGCTCACCAACGGGCGGGGCACTCGGAAACACCATATATTTT. This chain connects TRBV18 to TRBJ1-3, with D perhaps TRBD1 (5 bases). The CDR3 is made up of 16 amino acids. Per germline, CDR1 KGHSH and CDR2 LQKENI. The V gene lost 2 bases and the J gene lost 4 bases, with 15 bases spanning the gap.